Presented here are 17 T cell receptor beta chains from one specimen sequenced in a study of PD-1 blockade in classical Hodgkin lymphoma. Each patient relapsed following autologous stem cell transplantation, and prior brentuximab vedotin exposure differed. Repertoires were generated with immunoSEQ multiplex PCR, while TCRdb's copy carries only in-frame clones and drops some. This sample yields more than 50,000 clones, of which roughly nine tenths are seen a single time; 15% belongs to the top ten. Sample: peripheral blood mononuclear cells (PBMCs), taken at baseline. All receptors come from a human donor with classical Hodgkin lymphoma.

This clone has only one observation. This chain uses TRBV7-9 with TRBJ1-4; 8 bases fit TRBD1. The V gene's germline CDR1 is SEHNR and CDR2 FQNEAQ (reference sequence). The trim removed 5 bases at V and 4 bases at J, leaving 3 bases unmatched. This CDR3 region has 14 residues. The CDR3 spells CASSIQGVNEKLFF. The CDR3 coding sequence is TGTGCCAGCAGCATACAGGGGGTTAATGAAAAACTGTTTTTT.

The table lists this clone with a count of one. The chain couples TRBV28 to TRBJ2-3; D unresolved. Per the germline V gene, CDR1 is MDHEN and CDR2 is SYDVKM. The V end lost 6 bases, the J end lost 3 bases, and 16 bases lay between the germline ends. The CDR3 extends over 15 amino acids. CDR3 amino acids: CASSLYEVMTDTQYF. As DNA, the CDR3 is TGTGCCAGCAGCCTCTACGAGGTTATGACAGATACGCAGTATTTT.

This sequence joins TRBV28 and TRBJ2-4; 7 positions match TRBD1. The V gene end was trimmed by 8 bases and the J gene end by 0 bases; junction bases not matched to a gene: 13. The CDR3 loop spans 17 amino acids. Per germline, CDR1 MDHEN and CDR2 SYDVKM. The CDR3 loop reads CASQTGNILIAKNIQYF. The DNA for the CDR3 is TGTGCCAGCCAGACAGGGAACATCCTGATAGCCAAAAACATTCAGTACTTC.

The J gene is TRBJ1-1, the V gene TRBV5-1; D is ambiguous. The CDR3 has 18 amino acids. Trimming took 0 bases from V and 1 from J, leaving 19 bases between them. The germline V gene encodes CDR1 SGHRS and CDR2 YFSETQ. The CDR3 reads CASSLDGEGWLRNTEAFF. The CDR3 nucleotides are TGCGCCAGCAGCTTGGACGGGGAGGGATGGTTACGGAACACTGAAGCTTTCTTT.

This clone appeared a few times. The chain employs TRBV7-8 and TRBJ2-2, with D uncertain. The CDR3 extends over 15 amino acids. Between the trimmed V and J ends, which lost 1 base and 3 bases, there was a span of 9 bases. CDR1 and CDR2 (germline): SGHVS, FQNEAQ. CDR3 DNA: TGTGCCAGCAGCTTAGGCGTATCTTACACCGGGGAGCTGTTTTTT. Protein: CASSLGVSYTGELFF.

The rearrangement links TRBV5-6 to TRBJ1-2, with no clear D. Germline CDR1 SGHDT, CDR2 YYEEEE. The CDR3 runs to 16 residues. Trimming took off 1 base at V and 0 bases at J, with 13 bases between the two ends. The DNA for the CDR3 is TGTGCCAGCAGCTTGTACTCGGCAGGAGCTAACTATGGCTACACCTTC. Its protein is CASSLYSAGANYGYTF.

This clone was picked up one time. CDR3 in DNA: TGTGCCAGTAGTTCTTCACTACCCCCCTACAATGAGCAGTTCTTC. Protein product: CASSSSLPPYNEQFF. The chain recombines TRBV19 with TRBJ2-1; D is unclear. V was cut by 5 bases and J by 2 bases, with 13 bases left in between. This CDR3 contains 15 residues. Germline V lookup: CDR1 LNHDA, CDR2 SQIVND (reference sequence).

This clone was counted once. CDR3 DNA: TGTGCCAGCTCGCCCGGGACCGGCGCCGGGGAGCTGTTTTTT. The encoded protein is CASSPGTGAGELFF. The chain carries TRBV18 and TRBJ2-2; D is perhaps TRBD1 or TRBD2 (5 bases each). Looked up from germline, CDR1 is KGHSH and CDR2 is LQKENI. This CDR3 is built from 14 residues. V was trimmed by 6 bases and J by 6 bases, leaving 14 bases between them.

The V call is TRBV5-6, the J call TRBJ1-2, with 9 bases lining up with TRBD1. J gave up 10 bases and V 0 bases, and 1 base lay outside the gene matches. The CDR3 is 12 residues long. The germline V gene has CDR1 SGHDT and CDR2 YYEEEE. The CDR3 sequence is CASSLGDRVYTF. The CDR3 nucleotides read TGTGCCAGCAGCTTGGGGGACAGGGTCTACACCTTC.

The CDR3 region has the DNA TGCGCCAGCAGCCGAGACACCGACACTGAAGCTTTCTTT. Its protein product is CASSRDTDTEAFF. This rearrangement joins TRBV4-1 to TRBJ1-1; D remains unclear. The CDR3 has 13 amino acids. From germline, CDR1 is MGHRA and CDR2 YSYEKL. V was shortened by 4 bases and J by 3 bases, with 9 bases between the two germline ends.

The chain combines TRBV2 with TRBJ1-6; no firm D call. Germline V gives CDR1 SNHLY, CDR2 FYNNEI. The CDR3 has 14 residues. Trimming left V 1 base short and J 4 bases short, with 5 bases between. CDR3 in amino acids: CASSEVGYNSPLHF. The DNA of the CDR3 is TGTGCCAGCAGTGAAGTGGGATATAATTCACCCCTCCACTTT.

The chain uses TRBV2 and TRBJ2-3, with 9 bases matching TRBD1. With 6 bases clipped from V and 6 bases from J, the junction kept 7 bases outside the gene matches. The germline CDR1 and CDR2 sequences are SNHLY and FYNNEI. The CDR3 has 14 residues. In nucleotides, the CDR3 is TGTGCCAGCAGGAGGGGACAGGGTTCTGATACGCAGTATTTT. This codes for CASRRGQGSDTQYF.

This chain links TRBV9 with TRBJ1-2, with D maybe TRBD1 (6 bases). Trimming stripped 0 bases from V and 5 bases from J, with 17 bases between. From germline, CDR1 is SGDLS and CDR2 YYNGEE. The CDR3 consists of 16 residues. CDR3 in DNA: TGTGCCAGCAGCGTAGAAAGGGCAGGGGACCCTTATGGCTACACCTTC. It is translated as CASSVERAGDPYGYTF.

The V and J genes are TRBV5-8 and TRBJ2-1; D uncertain. CDR1 and CDR2 from the germline V gene are SGHTS and YDEGEE. The germline V and J ends were trimmed by 2 bases and 8 bases, with 5 bases remaining between them. The CDR3 runs to 11 residues. The CDR3 protein is CASSFLDEQFF. The CDR3 DNA is TGTGCCAGCAGCTTCTTGGATGAGCAGTTCTTC.

The chain is built from TRBV18 and TRBJ1-2; TRBD1 matches 7 bases. V shed 4 bases and J 7 bases; nucleotides not matched to a gene: 9. Per germline, CDR1 KGHSH and CDR2 LQKENI. The CDR3 consists of 14 residues. CDR3 region: CASSQDRVVGGYTF. The CDR3 DNA follows: TGTGCCAGCTCACAAGACAGGGTTGTTGGTGGCTACACCTTC.

The chain combines TRBV18 with TRBJ1-1, with D possibly TRBD1 on 6 matching bases. The V end was cut by 6 bases, the J end by 0 bases, with 14 bases between. CDR3 size: 15 residues. CDR1 and CDR2 (germline): KGHSH, LQKENI. The DNA of the CDR3 is TGTGCCAGCTCCCAAGCAGGGGCTATGAACACTGAAGCTTTCTTT. It codes for CASSQAGAMNTEAFF.

This clone was seen only once. The chain's CDR3 is CASSLGTSGSTEQYF. CDR3 bases: TGTGCCAGCAGCTTGGGGACTAGCGGATCTACGGAGCAGTACTTC. The chain combines TRBV11-2 with TRBJ2-7; TRBD2 aligns across 11 bases. This CDR3 spans 15 amino acids. J gave up 7 bases and V 3 bases, and 8 bases lay outside the gene matches. Germline-derived CDR1 and CDR2 are SGHAT and FQNNGV.